The 5 T cell receptor beta chains given below trace back to one sample, sequenced in a study of cytomegalovirus exposure and HLA in healthy donors. With 60 Vbeta and 13 Jbeta primers, the PCR was carried out. Libraries were prepared by immunoSEQ multiplex PCR; TCRdb keeps only in-frame clonotypes and omits some of them. This table has under 130,000 clones, 60% to 70% appearing once. Material: PBMCs. These receptors were collected from a man aged 25 to 40 in good health and CMV-seropositive.

This CDR3 is CASSPGLESGNTIYF. The CDR3 region has the DNA TGTGCCAGCTCACCAGGCCTCGAATCTGGAAACACCATATATTTT. This chain links TRBV18 with TRBJ1-3; D is ambiguous. Trimming took off 2 bases at V and 1 base at J, with 9 bases between the two ends. Germline V gene lookup returns CDR1 KGHSH and CDR2 LQKENI. CDR3 length: 15 residues.

This chain links TRBV9 with TRBJ2-7; D is perhaps TRBD2 (6 bases). This CDR3 spans 16 amino acids. Trimming stripped 4 bases from V and 2 bases from J, with 19 bases between. Germline V CDR1 and CDR2: SGDLS, YYNGEE. The CDR3 sequence is CASSLYSGTGAYEQYF. The CDR3 DNA follows: TGTGCCAGCAGCTTGTACTCCGGGACTGGAGCCTACGAGCAGTACTTC.

This rearrangement joins TRBV6-5 to TRBJ1-4, with a tentative D call TRBD1 (5 bases). This CDR3 has 15 amino acids. Germline lookup yields CDR1 MNHEY and CDR2 SVGAGI. Trimming took off 2 bases at V and 8 bases at J, with 15 bases between the two ends. CDR3 nucleotides: TGTGCCAGCAGTTACCATGCAGGGCTCCGGGAAAAACTGTTTTTT. It yields the protein CASSYHAGLREKLFF.

The rearrangement joins TRBV5-4 to TRBJ2-5; no clear D. Trimming removed 0 bases at V and 2 bases at J, with 11 bases between. In germline, CDR1 is SGHNT, CDR2 YYREEE (reference sequence). The CDR3 has 15 amino acids. The CDR3, as DNA: TGTGCCAGCAGCTTGGTGGTAGCCGGGCAAGAGACCCAGTACTTC. Its translation is CASSLVVAGQETQYF.

The chain combines TRBV9 with TRBJ2-3; 8 bases agree with TRBD1. After removal of 3 bases from V and 2 bases from J, the junction contained 2 bases not matched to a gene. CDR1 and CDR2 (germline): SGDLS, YYNGEE. This CDR3 region has 14 residues. The CDR3 is CASSATGATDTQYF. DNA of the CDR3: TGTGCCAGCAGCGCGACAGGGGCCACAGATACGCAGTATTTT.